The 27 T cell receptor beta chains given below trace back to one sample, sequenced in a study of CD8 T cells in ankylosing spondylitis. The study's findings and limits: Characteristic of ankylosing spondylitis blood, it appeared, was a TCR beta motif comprising several highly homologous variants.

Each CDR3 protein gets one entry after TCRdb re-called the 5' RACE reads with MiXCR. The data hold around 430,000 distinct CDR3 sequences, with under 20% observed a single time. Their recognized antigens are unknown. Material for sequencing was blood, either unsorted or a sorted T cell fraction (not recorded which). Source of these receptors: a male donor with ankylosing spondylitis.

The genes are TRBV5-1 and TRBJ2-7, with 9 positions matching TRBD1. There are 15 residues in the CDR3. Germline V gene data show CDR1 as SGHRS and CDR2 as YFSETQ. V shed 1 base, J shed 3 bases, and the junction held 5 bases outside the gene matches. In DNA form, the CDR3 reads TGCGCCAGCAGCTTGATCGAGACAGGGGGCTACGAGCAGTACTTC. Protein: CASSLIETGGYEQYF.

This clonotype was observed a few times. The germline gene is not matched at one end of the junction; a read error may be the cause. This chain joins TRBV5-1 and TRBJ1-1, with D possibly being TRBD1 (6 bases). Looked up from germline, CDR1 is SGHRS and CDR2 is YFSETQ. The CDR3 extends over 14 amino acids. The CDR3 protein is CASSQDSLNIEAFF. CDR3 coding DNA: TGCGCCAGCAGCCAGGACAGCTTGAACATTGAAGCTTTCTTT.

This chain links TRBV11-2 with TRBJ2-7; TRBD1 agrees at 9 bases. This CDR3 region has 15 residues. Germline lookup yields CDR1 SGHAT and CDR2 FQNNGV. The J segment lost 3 bases and the V segment lost 1 base, leaving 4 bases of the junction unmatched. DNA for the CDR3: TGTGCCAGCAGCTTAGCCGGGACAGGGCTCTACGAGCAGTACTTC. As protein: CASSLAGTGLYEQYF.

A few counts support this clonotype. J is TRBJ2-7 and V is TRBV7-9; D not certain. Trimming shortened V by 5 bases and J by 0 bases, and 11 bases separated the two germline ends. This CDR3 is built from 14 residues. Germline V gene sequence: CDR1 SEHNR, CDR2 FQNEAQ (reference sequence). Here the CDR3 DNA reads TGTGCCAGCAGCCCAGGCTCCTACTCCTACGAGCAGTACTTC. Amino acids: CASSPGSYSYEQYF.

The genes are TRBV12-3 or TRBV12-4 and TRBJ1-1; D perhaps matches TRBD1 (6 bases). The germline V and J ends were trimmed by 7 bases and 4 bases, with 13 bases remaining between them. The CDR3 has 13 residues. The CDR3 is CASNPRGGTEAFF. The DNA of the CDR3 is TGTGCCAGCAATCCCAGGGGTGGCACTGAAGCTTTCTTT.

The rearrangement uses TRBV7-9 and TRBJ2-5; D not resolved. The CDR3 contains 14 residues. V was cut by 7 bases and J by 2 bases, with 14 bases left in between. Germline values: CDR1 SEHNR, CDR2 FQNEAQ (reference sequence). CDR3 protein: CASTLGFKQETQYF. CDR3 DNA sequence: TGTGCCAGCACTCTCGGCTTCAAACAAGAGACCCAGTACTTC.

The chain has TRBV7-6 and TRBJ2-3, with D perhaps matching TRBD2 (6 bases). Trimming shortened V by 5 bases and J by 0 bases, and 15 bases separated the two germline ends. The germline V gene encodes CDR1 SGHVS and CDR2 FNYEAQ. This CDR3 comprises 16 residues. DNA of the CDR3: TGTGCCAGCAGCCCTCGCCGGGACTTAAGCACAGATACGCAGTATTTT. Translation gives CASSPRRDLSTDTQYF.

The sample holds many counts of this clonotype. The chain recombines TRBV29-1 with TRBJ2-5; a possible D gene is TRBD2 (7 bases). The V end was cut by 4 bases, the J end by 2 bases, with 17 bases between. This CDR3 has 15 residues. Looked up from germline, CDR1 is SQVTM and CDR2 is ANQGSEA. DNA for the CDR3: TGCAGCGTTGTCCTAGGGGGGGCCGTACAAGAGACCCAGTACTTC. It codes for CSVVLGGAVQETQYF.

This clonotype was observed a handful of times. This rearrangement joins TRBV6-2 or TRBV6-3 to TRBJ2-7; weak D call: TRBD1 (5 bases). CDR1 is MNHEY and CDR2 is SVGEGT in the germline V gene. The V end was cut by 5 bases, the J end by 1 base, with 15 bases between. The CDR3 sequence is 15 residues long. CDR3 DNA sequence: TGTGCCAGCAGTAAAGGGGCAGGACCTTCCTACGAGCAGTACTTC. The encoded protein is CASSKGAGPSYEQYF.

This clonotype was seen a handful of times. The chain carries TRBV27 and TRBJ1-2; D unresolved. The germline gives CDR1 MNHEY, CDR2 SMNVEV (reference sequence). The V end lost 3 bases, the J end lost 2 bases, and 16 bases lay between the germline ends. The CDR3 has 16 amino acids. CDR3 in DNA: TGTGCCAGCAGTTTGGAGACGGGCAATCTCAACTATGGCTACACCTTC. Its translation is CASSLETGNLNYGYTF.

Ten or more counts support this clonotype. The chain joins TRBV7-2 to TRBJ2-1, with 9 bases matching TRBD1. The germline V gene has CDR1 SGHTA and CDR2 FQGNSA. There are 15 residues in the CDR3. V lost 0 bases, J lost 7 bases, and 4 bases stayed unmatched. CDR3 bases: TGTGCCAGCAGCTTAGCGGGACAGGGTGCGAATGAGCAGTTCTTC. This codes for CASSLAGQGANEQFF.

The chain combines TRBV11-2 with TRBJ2-7, with 9 positions matching TRBD1. The CDR3 consists of 16 residues. Trimming cost V 1 base and J 4 bases; bases outside gene matches: 8. Germline V gene sequence: CDR1 SGHAT, CDR2 FQNNGV. The CDR3 protein is CASSLGRPQGAYEQYF. The CDR3 nucleotides are TGTGCCAGCAGCTTAGGCCGACCACAGGGGGCATACGAGCAGTACTTC.

This chain joins TRBV12-3 or TRBV12-4 and TRBJ1-5; D is unclear. The CDR3 runs to 14 residues. The V and J ends lost 3 bases and 5 bases respectively, with 11 bases between them. CDR3 bases: TGTGCCAGCAGTTTCGGTTCGGTTGATCAGCCCCAGCATTTT. It yields the protein CASSFGSVDQPQHF.

This clonotype was seen repeatedly, ten times or more. The rearrangement uses TRBV4-3 and TRBJ2-1; 7 bases are a match to TRBD2. Trimming at V came to 4 bases and at J to 6 bases, leaving 18 bases not matched to a gene. There are 18 residues in the CDR3. Looked up from germline, CDR1 is LGHNA and CDR2 is YSLEER. The CDR3 sequence is CASSPRVLAVSGGNEQFF. The CDR3 coding sequence is TGCGCCAGCAGCCCAAGGGTCCTAGCGGTCTCCGGTGGCAATGAGCAGTTCTTC.

This chain connects TRBV6-1 to TRBJ1-2, with TRBD1 matching over 7 bases. This CDR3 is 15 amino acids long. CDR1 and CDR2 from the germline V gene are MNHNS and SASEGT. Trimming removed 2 bases from V and 4 bases from J; junction bases left unmatched: 7. The CDR3 sequence is CASSEPGTATYGYTF. CDR3 nucleotide sequence: TGTGCCAGCAGTGAACCCGGGACAGCCACCTATGGCTACACCTTC.

This clonotype showed up many times. The V call is TRBV5-1, the J call TRBJ1-1; 11 bases are shared with TRBD1. J lost 1 base, V lost 2 bases, and 7 bases had no gene match. This CDR3 spans 17 amino acids. The germline CDR1 and CDR2 sequences are SGHRS and YFSETQ. The CDR3 reads CASSLGQGASRNTEAFF. Written as DNA, the CDR3 is TGCGCCAGCAGCTTAGGACAGGGGGCATCTCGGAACACTGAAGCTTTCTTT.

The chain joins TRBV7-3 to TRBJ2-1; D possibly corresponds to TRBD2 (6 bases). Germline V CDR1 and CDR2: SGHTA, FQGTGA. Trimming stripped 2 bases from V and 6 bases from J, with 17 bases between. This CDR3 has 16 residues. The CDR3 nucleotides read TGTGCCAGCAGCTTACTCCCGGGAGCGAGGTCCAATGAGCAGTTCTTC. It translates to CASSLLPGARSNEQFF.

This clonotype has more than one count but fewer than ten. The chain recombines TRBV10-3 with TRBJ2-5, with 13 bases matching TRBD2. The germline V gene has CDR1 ENHRY and CDR2 SYGVKD. There are 16 residues in the CDR3. V shed 6 bases, J shed 1 base, and the junction held 5 bases outside the gene matches. The CDR3 loop is CAISTTSGGIQETQYF. The CDR3 DNA reads as TGTGCCATCAGCACGACTAGCGGGGGGATCCAAGAGACCCAGTACTTC.

This sequence joins TRBV3-1 and TRBJ2-7; D might be TRBD1 (5 bases). V lost 10 bases and J lost 0, with 10 bases in between. This CDR3 has 12 residues. Per the germline V gene, CDR1 is LGHDT and CDR2 is YNNKEL (reference sequence). CDR3 nucleotides: TGTGCCACACAGGCTCCCTCCTACGAGCAGTACTTC. Its protein product is CATQAPSYEQYF.

This chain connects TRBV14 to TRBJ2-2; D is undetermined. This CDR3 region has 14 residues. CDR1 and CDR2 from the germline V gene are SGHDN and FVKESK. Trimming cost V 0 bases and J 8 bases, with 10 bases left between them. CDR3 region: CASSQDLLPGELFF. CDR3 nucleotide sequence: TGTGCCAGCAGCCAAGATCTACTTCCTGGGGAGCTGTTTTTT.

This clonotype was seen more than once but under ten times. V gene TRBV5-1 combines with J gene TRBJ2-3; 10 bases map to TRBD1. From germline, CDR1 is SGHRS and CDR2 YFSETQ. J lost 0 bases, V lost 5 bases, and 12 bases had no gene match. The CDR3 runs 18 residues. Here the CDR3 DNA reads TGCGCCAGCAGGCCGACGATGACAGGGGGCATTAGCACAGATACGCAGTATTTT. Its protein is CASRPTMTGGISTDTQYF.

CDR3 sequence (DNA): TGTGCCAGCGCAGGGCTAACTGGGGCCAACGTCCTGACTTTC. The encoded protein is CASAGLTGANVLTF. This chain joins TRBV6-1 and TRBJ2-6, with D possibly matching TRBD1 (5 bases). Germline CDR1 MNHNS, CDR2 SASEGT. The V and J ends lost 8 bases and 2 bases respectively, with 10 bases between them. The CDR3 length is 14 residues.

The chain uses TRBV3-1 and TRBJ2-1; 7 bases map to TRBD2. Trimming took 4 bases from V and 9 from J; bases not matched to a gene: 6. Per germline, CDR1 LGHDT and CDR2 YNNKEL (reference sequence). This CDR3 contains 13 residues. CDR3: CASSPRTSREQFF. The CDR3 DNA sequence: TGTGCCAGCAGCCCTAGGACTAGTCGTGAGCAGTTCTTC.

This clonotype was counted ten times or more. The V and J genes are TRBV11-2 and TRBJ1-2; tentatively, D is TRBD1 (5 bases). Trimming removed 3 bases from V and 1 base from J, with 6 bases in between. Germline CDR1 and CDR2: SGHAT and FQNNGV. This CDR3 spans 13 amino acids. Here the CDR3 DNA reads TGTGCCAGCAGCTTTGACAGTAACTATGGCTACACCTTC. Protein sequence: CASSFDSNYGYTF.

This clonotype was observed many times. CDR3 sequence reads: CASSPRNNEQFF. CDR3 nucleotide sequence: TGTGCCAGCAGCCCACGGAACAATGAGCAGTTCTTC. The chain combines TRBV7-2 with TRBJ2-1; no clear D. Trimming stripped 5 bases from V and 5 bases from J, with 7 bases between. The length of the CDR3 is 12 residues. The germline gives CDR1 SGHTA, CDR2 FQGNSA.

The V gene is TRBV7-9, the J gene TRBJ1-1, with D hard to call. The germline V and J ends were trimmed by 1 base and 0 bases, with 15 bases remaining between them. Germline assignment: CDR1 SEHNR and CDR2 FQNEAQ (reference sequence). The CDR3 is 17 amino acids. Here the CDR3 DNA reads TGTGCCAGCAGCTTAGTGGGGAGCGGACGAATGAACACTGAAGCTTTCTTT. Its translation is CASSLVGSGRMNTEAFF.

The genes are TRBV20-1 and TRBJ2-1; D not resolved. V lost 7 bases and J 5 bases, leaving 15 bases between the germline ends. Per germline, CDR1 DFQATT and CDR2 SNEGSKA (reference sequence). CDR3 length equals 13 residues. CDR3 residues: CSVQDGTHNEQFF. In DNA form, the CDR3 reads TGCAGTGTGCAAGACGGTACCCACAATGAGCAGTTCTTC.